This TCR beta chain originates from a study of shared clonotypes between healthy human individuals. Germline V CDR1 and CDR2: MDHEN, SYDVKM. V dropped 2 bases and J dropped 4; count of bases not matched to a gene: 4. This CDR3 is 15 amino acids long. Nashville, Tennessee was home to all donors, each a Caucasian adult. For genomic DNA, unsorted samples relied on approximately 81 million PBMCs. The data were produced by immunoSEQ multiplex PCR, yet TCRdb's version contains in-frame clones alone and is incomplete. The sample includes fewer than 500,000 clones, 75% to 80% of them seen just once. The specimen sequenced was PBMCs. The chain recombines TRBV28 with TRBJ2-1, with 8 bases fitting TRBD1. This clonotype originated in a middle-aged woman in good health. Some clones in this sample may be carry-over from other donors' samples. CDR3 DNA: TGTGCCAGCAGTTTAGGGACAGGAATATACAATGAGCAGTTCTTC. Translating gives CASSLGTGIYNEQFF.